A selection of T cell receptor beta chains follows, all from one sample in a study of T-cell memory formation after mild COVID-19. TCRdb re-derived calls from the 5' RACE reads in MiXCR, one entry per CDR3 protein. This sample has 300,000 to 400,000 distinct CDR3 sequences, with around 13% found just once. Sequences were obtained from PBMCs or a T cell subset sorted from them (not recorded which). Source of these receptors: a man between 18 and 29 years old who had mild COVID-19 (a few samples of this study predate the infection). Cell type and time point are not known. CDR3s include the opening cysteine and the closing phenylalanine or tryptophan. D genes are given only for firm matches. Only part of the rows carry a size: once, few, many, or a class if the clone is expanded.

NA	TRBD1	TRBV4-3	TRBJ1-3	TGCGCCAGCAGCCAAGTATCGACAGGGATTGACTCTAGGACATCCGGAAACACCATATATTTT	CASSQVSTGIDSRTSGNTIYF
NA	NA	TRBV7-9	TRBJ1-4	TGTGCCAGCAGCCTCCCCCAGCTTAAGGCCGTAAATGAAAAACTGTTTTTT	CASSLPQLKAVNEKLFF
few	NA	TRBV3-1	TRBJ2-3	TGTGCCAGCAGCCAAGATCCGAGAGCAGATACGCAGTATTTT	CASSQDPRADTQYF
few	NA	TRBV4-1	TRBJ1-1	TGCGCCAGCAGCCAAGTCGGATCGAAGGTCACTGAAGCTTTCTTT	CASSQVGSKVTEAFF
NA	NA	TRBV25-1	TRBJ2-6	TGTGCCAGCGGGGGTGCACATGGGGCCAACGTCCTGACTTTC	CASGGAHGANVLTF
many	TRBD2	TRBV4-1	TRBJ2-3	TGCGCCAGCAGCCAAGATTATACAGCGGGGGGGCTAGATACGCAGTATTTT	CASSQDYTAGGLDTQYF
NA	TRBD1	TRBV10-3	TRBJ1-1	TGTGCCATCAATCAGGGACAGACGAACACTGAAGCTTTCTTT	CAINQGQTNTEAFF
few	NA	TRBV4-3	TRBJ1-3	TGCGCCAGCAGCCAAGATTTGAGGAACACCATATATTTT	CASSQDLRNTIYF
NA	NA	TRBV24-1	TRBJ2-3	TGTGCCACCAGTGATTTGTCGGGGAGCACAGATACGCAGTATTTT	CATSDLSGSTDTQYF
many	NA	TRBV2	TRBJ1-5	TGTGCCAGCAGCCCGGTTGGCAAAGATCAGCCCCAGCATTTT	CASSPVGKDQPQHF